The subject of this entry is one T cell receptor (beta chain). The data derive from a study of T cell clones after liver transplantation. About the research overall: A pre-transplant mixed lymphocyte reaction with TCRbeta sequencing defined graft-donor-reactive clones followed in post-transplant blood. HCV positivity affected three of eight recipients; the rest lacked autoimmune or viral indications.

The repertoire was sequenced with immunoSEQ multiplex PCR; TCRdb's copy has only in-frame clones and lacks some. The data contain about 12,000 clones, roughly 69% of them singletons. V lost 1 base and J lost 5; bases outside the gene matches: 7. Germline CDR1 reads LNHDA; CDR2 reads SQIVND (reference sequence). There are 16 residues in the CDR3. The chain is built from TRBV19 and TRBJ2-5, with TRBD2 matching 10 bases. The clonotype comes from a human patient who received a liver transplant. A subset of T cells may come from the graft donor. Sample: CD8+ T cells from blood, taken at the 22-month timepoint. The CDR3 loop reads CASSIVGLAGVETQYF. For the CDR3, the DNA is TGTGCCAGTAGTATAGTCGGGCTAGCGGGGGTGGAGACCCAGTACTTC.